This T cell receptor (beta chain) is from a study of PD-1 blockade in classical Hodgkin lymphoma. The wider study: Nivolumab dosed at 3 mg/kg went to patients intravenously every 2 weeks.

V was clipped by 1 base and J by 10 bases; unmatched bases: 9. The CDR3 sequence is 15 residues long. Germline V lookup: CDR1 SGHVS, CDR2 FNYEAQ. Measured with immunoSEQ multiplex PCR; TCRdb has only the in-frame clones, and not every one. This table has more than 7,500 clones, about 80% appearing once. Every patient had relapsed following autologous stem cell transplantation, and cohorts differed in brentuximab vedotin exposure. Purification of CD4+ T cells from thawed PBMCs was performed via magnetic negative selection. Complete response, partial response or progressive disease was recorded as best response.

The material was CD4+ T cells from blood, obtained at baseline. V gene TRBV7-6 combines with J gene TRBJ2-1, with TRBD2 matching 8 bases. This receptor was obtained from a human donor with classical Hodgkin lymphoma. Written as DNA, the CDR3 is TGTGCCAGCAGCTTAGGAGCGGGAGCGGTCGGGGAGCAGTTCTTC. It yields the protein CASSLGAGAVGEQFF.